A selection of T cell receptor beta chains follows, all from one sample in a study of shared clonotypes between healthy human individuals. The method was immunoSEQ multiplex PCR; TCRdb's version includes in-frame clones alone and lacks a portion of them. The repertoire has some 490,000 clones, almost 80% of them found once; the top ten carry 9.5% to 15%. The sequenced sample was PBMCs. All receptors come from a woman aged 40-49 years in good health. Some clones in this sample may be carry-over from other donors' samples. The CDR3 runs from the conserved cysteine through the conserved F or W. A D gene is named only where the DNA matches it firmly. Not all rows give a size; the values are once, few, many and, for expanded clones, a class.

TGTGCCAGCAGCGTAGGCGCTGGCGGTGAAAAACTGTTTTTT CASSVGAGGEKLFF . TRBV9 . 14 TRBJ1-4
TGTGCCAGCAGTGAGCGGGGAGGGCCCCAAGAGACCCAGTACTTC CASSERGGPQETQYF TRBD2 TRBV25-1 . 15 TRBJ2-5
TGTGCCAGCAGCACGGGACAGGGTAAGAACGAGCAGTACTTC CASSTGQGKNEQYF TRBD1 TRBV28 . 14 TRBJ2-7
TGTGCCAGCAGCTTCGAAAGGGGGCGGGTGGCTTTCTTT CASSFERGRVAFF TRBD1 TRBV7-2 . 13 TRBJ1-1
TGTGCCAGCAGTCCCACCAGGGGGGGCACCGGGGAGCTGTTTTTT CASSPTRGGTGELFF . TRBV6-5 . 15 TRBJ2-2
TGTGCCATCAGTGGAAACCTGGTCGGCTACACCTTC CAISGNLVGYTF . TRBV10-3 . 12 TRBJ1-2
TGTGCCAGCAGCCCGCTGGACGGCTATGGCTACACCTTC CASSPLDGYGYTF . TRBV7-9 . 13 TRBJ1-2
TGTGCCAGCAGCCAAGAATCCCTCTTGGGCGGGAGTTCGAATGAGCAGTTCTTC CASSQESLLGGSSNEQFF TRBD2 TRBV4-2 . 18 TRBJ2-1
TGTGCCAGCAGCGCCCTAGGGGCCGGGACAGGCACAGATACGCAGTATTTT CASSALGAGTGTDTQYF TRBD1 TRBV9 . 17 TRBJ2-3
TGTGCCAGCAGCTGGGGGGCAGTAGAGACCCAGTACTTC CASSWGAVETQYF . TRBV7-2 . 13 TRBJ2-5
TGTGCCAGCAGTGAGGGATTCGGGGACAGCGGGGAGCAGTACTTC CASSEGFGDSGEQYF . TRBV6-1 many 15 TRBJ2-7
TGTGCCAGCAGACTCAACACCGGGGAGCTGTTTTTT CASRLNTGELFF . TRBV6-1 . 12 TRBJ2-2
TGTGCCAGCAGCCCCCCTAGGGCTAGCGGGAGTTACGAGCAGTACTTC CASSPPRASGSYEQYF TRBD2 TRBV7-9 . 16 TRBJ2-7
TGTGCCAGCACCCCCAGGTCAGGCAGCTCCTACGAGCAGTACTTC CASTPRSGSSYEQYF . TRBV7-9 few 15 TRBJ2-7
TGTGCCAGCACCCCGGGACAGACCTACGAGCAGTACTTC CASTPGQTYEQYF TRBD1 TRBV2 few 13 TRBJ2-7
TGTGCCAGCAGCGACGAGAGAGGGGCAGGGGGCGTCCGGTATGGCTACACCTTC CASSDERGAGGVRYGYTF TRBD1 TRBV7-9 . 18 TRBJ1-2
TGTGCCAGTAGTATACGGGTGGGATCCGGCAATGAGCAGTTCTTC CASSIRVGSGNEQFF . TRBV19 . 15 TRBJ2-1
TGTGCCAGCAGCTCGGCCGGCGCCTCGTACGAGCAGTACTTC CASSSAGASYEQYF . TRBV5-4 . 14 TRBJ2-7
TGTGCCAGCAGCCGACAGGCATTAGAGACCCAGTACTTC CASSRQALETQYF . TRBV6-5 few 13 TRBJ2-5
TGTGCCACCAGCAGGGGGGAGACAGCGAACACTGAAGCTTTCTTT CATSRGETANTEAFF . TRBV15 . 15 TRBJ1-1
TGTGCCAGCAGTCGACAGCACTCCTACGAGCAGTACTTC CASSRQHSYEQYF . TRBV6-1 once 13 TRBJ2-7
TGTGCCAGCAGCTTATTGGCGGGAGGGGGCTTCCAAGAGACCCAGTACTTC CASSLLAGGGFQETQYF TRBD2 TRBV7-2 . 17 TRBJ2-5
TGTGCCAGTAGTATGGCGCGGGACAGCAATTCACCCCTCCACTTT CASSMARDSNSPLHF TRBD1 TRBV19 . 15 TRBJ1-6
TGTGCCAGCAGTTTAGTCGGGGGCCCGGAGGGCTACACCTTC CASSLVGGPEGYTF . TRBV28 . 14 TRBJ1-2
TGTGCCAGCAAAAGTGGCGGGAGTCGTTACGAGCAGTACTTC CASKSGGSRYEQYF TRBD2 TRBV7-3 . 14 TRBJ2-7
TGTGCCAGCAGCTTAAGACAGTCTATGAACACTGAAGCTTTCTTT CASSLRQSMNTEAFF . TRBV7-2 once 15 TRBJ1-1
TGCGCCAGCAGCTTGGTGGTGGGACAGAACACTGAAGCTTTCTTT CASSLVVGQNTEAFF . TRBV5-1 . 15 TRBJ1-1
TGTGCCAGCAGCCAAGATAGGGGGACAAATAGCAATCAGCCCCAGCATTTT CASSQDRGTNSNQPQHF . TRBV4-2 . 17 TRBJ1-5
TGTGCCAGCAGGGGGGTGAATCAGCCCCAGCATTTT CASRGVNQPQHF . TRBV2 . 12 TRBJ1-5
TGTGCCAGCAGCCAAAGGTATGGGAGGTTCTACGAGCAGTACTTC CASSQRYGRFYEQYF . TRBV2 once 15 TRBJ2-7
TGTGCCAGCAGTGCCCGGGGCGGATCTGGAAACACCATATATTTT CASSARGGSGNTIYF . TRBV2 few 15 TRBJ1-3
TGTGCCAGCAGCCGGACAGGGGCTACGAACACCGGGGAGCTGTTTTTT CASSRTGATNTGELFF TRBD1 TRBV7-3 . 16 TRBJ2-2
TGTGCCAGCAGCCGAAGTATGGACACCGGGGAGCTGTTTTTT CASSRSMDTGELFF . TRBV11-2 . 14 TRBJ2-2
TGTGCCAGCAGTTTAAAAGGGGCTAGCTATGGCTACACCTTC CASSLKGASYGYTF . TRBV27 . 14 TRBJ1-2
TGTGCCAGCAGTTACCAAGGGGCGGCCACTGAAGCTTTCTTT CASSYQGAATEAFF . TRBV6-6 . 14 TRBJ1-1
TGTGCCAGCAGTGACAGCGGACGCAATGAGCAGTTCTTC CASSDSGRNEQFF . TRBV2 . 13 TRBJ2-1
TGTGCCAGCAGCACCGGGACTAGCGGATACAATGAGCAGTTCTTC CASSTGTSGYNEQFF TRBD2 TRBV5-4 . 15 TRBJ2-1
TGCGCCAGCAGCTCGCGACTAGCGGGAGGCAGGGAGACCCAGTACTTC CASSSRLAGGRETQYF TRBD2 TRBV5-1 . 16 TRBJ2-5
TGTGCTAGCAGCTATGGACAGGGAGAGACCCAGTACTTC CASSYGQGETQYF TRBD1 TRBV7-7 . 13 TRBJ2-5
TGTGCCAGCAGTTTATGGGGGGATGGTGTCGTCGAGCAGTACTTC CASSLWGDGVVEQYF . TRBV6-8 . 15 TRBJ2-7
TGTGCCAGCAGCCGCTCCACCCGACTGGTCGGCGCCGGGGAGCTGTTTTTT CASSRSTRLVGAGELFF . TRBV7-9 . 17 TRBJ2-2
TGTGCCAGCAGCCAACGGGGGAATCAGCCCCAGCATTTT CASSQRGNQPQHF . TRBV14 . 13 TRBJ1-5
TGTGCCAGCAGTTTGGGCGGGGGCACAGATACGCAGTATTTT CASSLGGGTDTQYF . TRBV28 few 14 TRBJ2-3
TGTGCCAGCAGTCCCATAGCGGGAAGCACAGATACGCAGTATTTT CASSPIAGSTDTQYF TRBD2 TRBV27 . 15 TRBJ2-3
TGTGCCACCAGCAGCCGACAGGGAGACTATGGCTACACCTTC CATSSRQGDYGYTF TRBD1 TRBV15 . 14 TRBJ1-2
TGCGCCAGCAGCCAAAGCCCCCCAGGGAATCAGCCCCAGCATTTT CASSQSPPGNQPQHF . TRBV4-3 . 15 TRBJ1-5